The 21 T cell receptor beta chains in this list originate from one sample, sequenced in a study of blood T cell repertoires in COVID-19. Using immunoSEQ multiplex PCR, the repertoire was profiled, and TCRdb retains in-frame clones only, with some absent. The sample includes 200,000 to 300,000 clones, about four fifths of them seen just once. Sequencing was performed on peripheral blood. The receptors were gathered from a woman aged 18 to 35 with acute or convalescent COVID-19.

The CDR3 DNA is TGCGCCAGCAGCCCCCGGACAGGGACCTACGAGCAGTACTTC. It translates to CASSPRTGTYEQYF. The V gene is TRBV4-3, the J gene TRBJ2-7; 8 nucleotides match TRBD1. The CDR3 sequence is 14 residues long. With V trimmed by 4 bases and J by 2 bases, 4 bases remained unmatched. The germline gives CDR1 LGHNA, CDR2 YSLEER.

This chain connects TRBV7-6 to TRBJ2-1; 8 bases are a match to TRBD1. The CDR3 covers 15 residues. With V trimmed by 5 bases and J by 12 bases, 15 bases remained unmatched. Germline V gene data show CDR1 as SGHVS and CDR2 as FNYEAQ. CDR3 in amino acids: CASSQGQGASPWQFF. CDR3 DNA: TGTGCCAGCAGCCAGGGGCAGGGGGCTTCCCCATGGCAGTTCTTC.

Details on this clone: One end of the junction is discordant with germline, which a read error may explain. The chain joins TRBV7-7 to TRBJ2-2; D perhaps matches TRBD2 (6 bases). This CDR3 has 17 residues. In germline, CDR1 is SSHAT, CDR2 FNYEAQ (reference sequence). For the CDR3, the DNA is TGTGCTAGCAGCGACTCCCGGGACTGGGGTTACACCGGGGAGCTGTTTTTT. Its protein product is CASSDSRDWGYTGELFF.

The rearrangement links TRBV5-1 to TRBJ2-1; unclear D gene. The CDR3 is 18 amino acids. The V and J ends lost 0 bases and 0 bases respectively, with 16 bases between them. Germline CDR1 and CDR2: SGHRS and YFSETQ. For the CDR3, the DNA is TGCGCCAGCAGCTTGGAATCCGCGGCGGTCGGCTCCTACAATGAGCAGTTCTTC. Amino acid sequence: CASSLESAAVGSYNEQFF.

The chain carries TRBV6-1 and TRBJ2-3; no firm D call. With 2 bases removed from V and 4 bases from J, the gap between germline ends came to 13 bases. The CDR3 runs to 15 residues. Germline CDR1 and CDR2: MNHNS and SASEGT. The CDR3 nucleotides read TGTGCCAGCAGTGAATCCAGAGCGATTGCAGATACGCAGTATTTT. It is translated as CASSESRAIADTQYF.

The rearrangement joins TRBV7-2 to TRBJ1-4; TRBD1 matches 11 bases. V dropped 5 bases and J dropped 8; count of bases not matched to a gene: 4. CDR3 length: 14 amino acids. The germline V gene has CDR1 SGHTA and CDR2 FQGNSA. The CDR3 loop is CASSADRGREKLFF. In nucleotides, the CDR3 is TGTGCCAGCAGCGCGGACAGGGGGCGGGAAAAACTGTTTTTT.

This clone was counted only a few times. The gene calls are TRBV4-1 and TRBJ1-1, with no clear D. This CDR3 has 15 amino acids. CDR1 MGHRA and CDR2 YSYEKL come from the germline V gene. The V gene lost 2 bases and the J gene lost 5 bases, with 15 bases spanning the gap. CDR3 coding DNA: TGCGCCAGCAGCCAAAGCGGCAGCCTCGTGACTGAAGCTTTCTTT. Its protein product is CASSQSGSLVTEAFF.

V is TRBV18 and J is TRBJ1-2, with D uncertain. V shed 3 bases and J shed 3 bases, with 11 bases lying between them. This CDR3 comprises 14 residues. Looked up from germline, CDR1 is KGHSH and CDR2 is LQKENI. CDR3 bases: TGTGCCAGCTCACCCCGGGCGGGCGACTATGGCTACACCTTC. This translates into CASSPRAGDYGYTF.

The chain combines TRBV15 with TRBJ2-1, with 7 bases identical to TRBD1. The CDR3 is 15 amino acids. The germline V gene has CDR1 LNHNV and CDR2 YYDKDF (reference sequence). V was clipped by 0 bases and J by 8 bases; unmatched bases: 7. The DNA for the CDR3 is TGTGCCACCAGCAGAGACAGGGGGTTCATCCATGAGCAGTTCTTC. The encoded protein is CATSRDRGFIHEQFF. The full variable domain, in which reference TRBV15 and TRBJ2-1 provide the parts outside the CDR3, is DAMVIQNPRYQVTQFGKPVTLSCSQTLNHNVMYWYQQKSSQAPKLLFHYYDKDFNNEADTPDNFQSRRPNTSFCFLDIRSPGLGDTAMYLCATSRDRGFIHEQFFGPGTRLTVL.

This clone has a single count. V and J are TRBV11-2 and TRBJ2-7; D gene ambiguous. CDR3 length: 13 amino acids. Trimming took 1 base from V and 4 from J, leaving 8 bases between them. Per the germline V gene, CDR1 is SGHAT and CDR2 is FQNNGV. CDR3 residues: CASSLGAGYEQYF. CDR3 sequence (DNA): TGTGCCAGCAGCTTAGGGGCAGGTTACGAGCAGTACTTC. Using reference TRBV11-2 and TRBJ2-7 for the parts outside the CDR3, the full variable domain is EAGVAQSPRYKIIEKRQSVAFWCNPISGHATLYWYQQILGQGPKLLIQFQNNGVVDDSQLPKDRFSAERLKGVDSTLKIQPAKLEDSAVYLCASSLGAGYEQYFGPGTRLTVT.

Here the CDR3 DNA reads TGTGCCATCAGTCCTGGGACTAGCGGTCGTAACGAGCAGTACTTC. Residues: CAISPGTSGRNEQYF. V and J are TRBV10-3 and TRBJ2-7, with TRBD2 matching over 11 bases. The CDR3 is 15 residues long. Per the germline V gene, CDR1 is ENHRY and CDR2 is SYGVKD. V lost 5 bases and J lost 5; bases outside the gene matches: 8.

CDR3 coding DNA: TGTGCCAGCAGAGCCCGCGGGACAGGGGAACAGCCCCAGCATTTT. Protein: CASRARGTGEQPQHF. The rearrangement joins TRBV6-5 to TRBJ1-5; TRBD1 matches at 10 bases. Germline values: CDR1 MNHEY, CDR2 SVGAGI. After removal of 6 bases from V and 7 bases from J, the junction contained 9 bases not matched to a gene. The CDR3 spans 15 residues.

The V call is TRBV3-1 (or the pseudogene TRBV3-2), the J call TRBJ2-3; D uncertain. Trimming took 3 bases from V and 4 from J, leaving 2 bases between them. CDR3 size: 11 residues. Germline CDR1 LGHDT, CDR2 YNNKEL (reference sequence). CDR3 nucleotides: TGTGCCAGCAGCCACGCAGATACGCAGTATTTT. Protein product: CASSHADTQYF.

V and J are TRBV30 and TRBJ2-1; 12 nucleotides match TRBD2. CDR3 length equals 17 residues. Germline V gene sequence: CDR1 GTSNPN, CDR2 SVGIG (reference sequence). V lost 2 bases, J lost 7 bases, and 12 bases stayed unmatched. The CDR3 region is CAWSPQRTSGVSNEQFF. The DNA of the CDR3 is TGTGCCTGGAGTCCTCAAAGGACTAGCGGGGTTTCAAATGAGCAGTTCTTC.

This chain joins TRBV18 and TRBJ2-5, with TRBD1 matching 8 bases. Losses at the gene ends were 3 bases for V and 4 bases for J; bases not matched to a gene: 4. The CDR3 contains 14 residues. The germline V gene has CDR1 KGHSH and CDR2 LQKENI. The CDR3 protein is CASSPRTGPETQYF. CDR3 DNA sequence: TGTGCCAGCTCACCTAGGACAGGGCCAGAGACCCAGTACTTC.

This clone was detected only once. V is TRBV5-8 and J is TRBJ1-1; tentatively, D is TRBD1 (5 bases). CDR1 and CDR2 from the germline V gene are SGHTS and YDEGEE. This CDR3 is built from 13 residues. The V and J ends lost 5 bases and 5 bases respectively, with 13 bases between them. CDR3 coding DNA: TGTGCCAGCAGTCAGGGAAAGGTAACTGAAGCTTTCTTT. The encoded protein is CASSQGKVTEAFF.

The chain uses TRBV5-1 and TRBJ1-1, with 7 bases lining up with TRBD1. The CDR3 consists of 15 residues. V gave up 0 bases and J gave up 11 bases; unmatched junction bases: 13. Germline lookup yields CDR1 SGHRS and CDR2 YFSETQ. The CDR3 DNA reads TGCGCCAGCAGCTTGGGTACAGGGGTTGACGATCGGGCTTTCTTT. Translation: CASSLGTGVDDRAFF.

This chain uses TRBV29-1 with TRBJ2-5; D is unresolved. Per the germline V gene, CDR1 is SQVTM and CDR2 is ANQGSEA. The V and J ends lost 7 bases and 5 bases respectively, with 8 bases between them. The CDR3 contains 10 residues. In DNA form, the CDR3 reads TGCAGCGCTGGGCAGGAGACCCAGTACTTC. Encoded protein: CSAGQETQYF.

This clone occurred many times. The chain combines TRBV12-3 or TRBV12-4 with TRBJ1-5, with unresolved D. V lost 2 bases to trimming and J lost 2 bases, with 4 bases between them. CDR3 size: 13 residues. CDR3 sequence reads: CASSLQGNQPQHF. CDR3 coding DNA: TGTGCCAGCAGTTTACAGGGCAATCAGCCCCAGCATTTT.

The V call is TRBV28, the J call TRBJ2-3; 10 bases agree with TRBD2. Germline V gene lookup returns CDR1 MDHEN and CDR2 SYDVKM. The CDR3 spans 16 residues. The V segment lost 4 bases and the J segment 2 bases; nucleotides outside the gene matches: 6. In DNA, the CDR3 is TGTGCCAGCAGTTCCGGGACTAGCGCGCACACAGATACGCAGTATTTT. Protein: CASSSGTSAHTDTQYF. The full variable domain, its missing parts supplied by reference TRBV28 and TRBJ2-3, is DVKVTQSSRYLVKRTGEKVFLECVQDMDHENMFWYRQDPGLGLRLIYFSYDVKMKEKGDIPEGYSVSREKKERFSLILESASTNQTSMYLCASSSGTSAHTDTQYFGPGTRLTVL.

This clone came up once. J is TRBJ2-7 and V is TRBV9; 8 nucleotides agree with TRBD2. The CDR3 loop spans 14 amino acids. Germline trimming cut 3 bases from V and 6 bases from J; bases unmatched to any gene: 8. Per the germline V gene, CDR1 is SGDLS and CDR2 is YYNGEE. CDR3 amino acids: CASSATGGPGEQYF. Here the CDR3 DNA reads TGTGCCAGCAGCGCAACGGGAGGGCCGGGCGAGCAGTACTTC.